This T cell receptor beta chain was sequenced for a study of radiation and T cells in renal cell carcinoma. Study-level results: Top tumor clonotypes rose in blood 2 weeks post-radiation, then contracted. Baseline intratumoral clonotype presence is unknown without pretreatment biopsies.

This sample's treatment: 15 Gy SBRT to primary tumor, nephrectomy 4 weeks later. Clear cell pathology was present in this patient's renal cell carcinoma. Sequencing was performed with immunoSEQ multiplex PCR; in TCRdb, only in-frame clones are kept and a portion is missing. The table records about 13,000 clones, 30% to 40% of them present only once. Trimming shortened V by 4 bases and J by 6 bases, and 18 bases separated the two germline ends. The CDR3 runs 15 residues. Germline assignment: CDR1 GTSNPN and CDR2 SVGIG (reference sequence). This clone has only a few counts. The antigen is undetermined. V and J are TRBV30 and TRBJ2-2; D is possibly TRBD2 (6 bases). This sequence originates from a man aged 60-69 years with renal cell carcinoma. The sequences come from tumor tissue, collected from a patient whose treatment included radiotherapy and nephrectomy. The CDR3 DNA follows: TGTGCCTGGACCCGAGGAGTAGCGGTCGCCGGGGAGCTGTTTTTT. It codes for CAWTRGVAVAGELFF.